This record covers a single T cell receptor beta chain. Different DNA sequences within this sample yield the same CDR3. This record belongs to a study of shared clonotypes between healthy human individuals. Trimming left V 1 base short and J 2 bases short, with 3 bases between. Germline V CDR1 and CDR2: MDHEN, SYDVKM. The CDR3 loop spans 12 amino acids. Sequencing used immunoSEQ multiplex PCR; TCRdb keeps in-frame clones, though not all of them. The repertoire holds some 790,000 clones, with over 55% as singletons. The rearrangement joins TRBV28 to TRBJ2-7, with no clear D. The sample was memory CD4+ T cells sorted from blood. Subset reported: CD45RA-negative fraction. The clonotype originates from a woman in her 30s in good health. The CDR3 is CASSLSTYEQYF. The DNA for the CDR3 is TGTGCCAGCAGTTTATCCACCTACGAGCAGTACTTC.